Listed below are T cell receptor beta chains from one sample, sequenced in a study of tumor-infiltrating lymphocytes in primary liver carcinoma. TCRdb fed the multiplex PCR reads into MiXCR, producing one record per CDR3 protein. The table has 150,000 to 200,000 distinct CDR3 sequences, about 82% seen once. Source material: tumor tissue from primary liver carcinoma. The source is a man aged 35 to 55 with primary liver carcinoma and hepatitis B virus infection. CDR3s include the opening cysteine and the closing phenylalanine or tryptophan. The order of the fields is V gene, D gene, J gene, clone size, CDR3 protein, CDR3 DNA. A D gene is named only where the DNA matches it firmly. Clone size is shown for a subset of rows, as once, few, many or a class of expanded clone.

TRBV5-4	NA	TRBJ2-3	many	CASSLWLASGDTQYF	TGTGCCAGCAGCTTGTGGTTGGCCTCGGGGGATACGCAGTATTTT
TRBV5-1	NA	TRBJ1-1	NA	CTSNRGLEDTEAFF	TGCACCAGCAATCGGGGACTTGAGGACACTGAAGCTTTCTTT
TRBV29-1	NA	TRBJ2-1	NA	CSDARDLTMEQFF	TGCAGCGACGCCCGGGACCTCACGATGGAGCAGTTCTTC
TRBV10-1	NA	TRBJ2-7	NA	CASSGETNGHEQYF	TGCGCCAGCAGTGGGGAGACTAACGGACACGAGCAGTACTTC
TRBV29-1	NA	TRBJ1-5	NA	CSVRDLRADTQHF	TGCAGCGTTCGGGACCTCCGCGCAGATACGCAGCATTTT
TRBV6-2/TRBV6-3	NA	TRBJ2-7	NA	CASSLWAGTYERYF	TGTGCCAGCAGTCTCTGGGCGGGTACCTACGAGCGGTACTTC
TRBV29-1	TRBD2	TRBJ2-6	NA	CSVGGTSGSHTGANILTF	TGCAGCGTTGGTGGGACTAGCGGGAGCCACACTGGGGCCAACATCCTGACTTTC
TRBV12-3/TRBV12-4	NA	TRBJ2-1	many	CASSFRGASTYNEQFF	TGTGCCAGCAGTTTCAGAGGGGCTAGCACCTACAATGAGCAGTTCTTC
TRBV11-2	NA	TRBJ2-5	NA	CASSLTSDQETQYF	TGTGCCAGCAGCCTGACAAGTGACCAAGAGACCCAGTACTTC
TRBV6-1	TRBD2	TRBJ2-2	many	CASTSSGTRIGELFF	TGTGCCAGCACTTCCTCGGGGACTAGAATCGGGGAGCTGTTTTTT
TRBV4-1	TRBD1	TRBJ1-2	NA	CARSQGQGGGYTF	TGCGCCAGAAGCCAGGGACAGGGGGGTGGCTACACCTTC
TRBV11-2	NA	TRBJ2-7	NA	CASRKNRRSSYEQYF	TGTGCCAGCAGGAAGAACAGGAGGAGCTCCTACGAGCAGTATTTC
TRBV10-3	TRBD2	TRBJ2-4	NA	CAISERERNIQYF	TGTGCTATCAGTGAGCGGGAGAGGAACATTCAGTACTTC
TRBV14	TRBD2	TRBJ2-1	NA	CAGNAVAGWLNNEQFF	TGTGCCGGCAATGCCGTAGCGGGATGGTTAAACAATGAGCAGTTCTTC
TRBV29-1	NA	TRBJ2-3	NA	CSVVMCTDTQYF	TGCAGCGTTGTGATGTGCACAGACACGCAGTATTTT
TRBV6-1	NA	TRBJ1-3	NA	CATYTRGYATIYF	TGTGCCACCTATACAAGGGGATACGCTACCATATATTTT
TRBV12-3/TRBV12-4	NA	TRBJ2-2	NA	CASSSVSRRFGTGELFF	TGTGCCAGCAGTTCCGTATCTAGGAGGTTCGGCACCGGGGAGCTGTTTTTT
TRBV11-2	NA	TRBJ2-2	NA	CTSSTDSGTGELLF	TGTACCAGCAGCACAGACTCGGGCACCGGTGAGCTGCTTTTT
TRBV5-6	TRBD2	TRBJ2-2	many	CASSLWGLVRTTGELFF	TGTGCCAGCAGCTTATGGGGACTAGTGCGGACAACCGGGGAGCTGTTTTTT
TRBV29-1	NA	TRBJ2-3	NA	CSVSDNTDTQCF	TGCAGCGTTTCTGACAACACAGATACGCAGTGTTTT
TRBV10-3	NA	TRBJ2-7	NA	CAISRPRKHEQYF	TGTGCCATCAGTAGGCCGAGGAAGCATGAGCAGTACTTC
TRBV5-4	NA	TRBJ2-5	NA	CASSLPRETLYF	TGTGCCAGCAGCTTACCGCGCGAGACCCTGTACTTT
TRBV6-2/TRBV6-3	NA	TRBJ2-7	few	CDSSSGRSRSSYEQYF	TGTGACAGCAGTAGTGGGCGGAGCCGCAGCTCCTACGAGCAGTATTTC
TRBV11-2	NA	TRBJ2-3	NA	CASSRRTIGNADTQYF	TGTGCCAGCAGCAGAAGAACTATAGGGAACGCAGATACGCAGTATTTT
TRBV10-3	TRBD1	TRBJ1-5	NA	CATHDPGQGPRSGNQPQHF	TGTGCCACCCACGACCCGGGACAGGGGCCGAGGTCCGGCAATCAGCCTCAGCATTTT
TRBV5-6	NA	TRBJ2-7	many	CASSPTPMGEAYEQYF	TGTGCCAGCAGCCCCACCCCCATGGGCGAGGCCTACGAGCAGTACTTC
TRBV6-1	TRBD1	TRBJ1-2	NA	CASSEGRGWNTF	TGTGCCAGCAGTGAGGGCAGGGGGTGGAACACCTTC
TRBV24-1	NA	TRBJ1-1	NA	CVTMGNPNTEAFF	TGTGTTACCATGGGTAACCCGAACACTGAAGCTTTCTTT
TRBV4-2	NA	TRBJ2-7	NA	CASSQDKVVGYEQYF	TGTGCCAGCAGCCAAGATAAGGTGGTCGGCTACGAGCAGTACTTC
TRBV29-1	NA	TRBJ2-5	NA	CSVEAPGRLQETQYF	TGTAGCGTTGAGGCACCGGGGAGGCTCCAAGAGACCCAGTACTTC
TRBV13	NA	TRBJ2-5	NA	CASSPRPRTLETQYF	TGTGCCAGCAGCCCCCGGCCCCGGACTCTAGAGACCCAGTACTTC
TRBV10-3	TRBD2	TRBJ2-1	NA	CAISEITSDAYNEQFF	TGTGCCATAAGTGAGATCACTAGCGACGCCTACAATGAGCAGTTCTTC
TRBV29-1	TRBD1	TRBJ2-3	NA	CSGGQGAVIDTHYF	TGCAGCGGGGGACAGGGGGCGGTCATAGATACGCACTATTTT
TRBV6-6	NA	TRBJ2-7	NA	CASSYYEASVEQYF	TGTGCCAGCAGTTACTACGAGGCCTCAGTCGAGCAGTACTTC
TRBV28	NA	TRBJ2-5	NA	CASSAPVEQNF	TGTGCCAGCAGTGCCCCGGTCGAACAGAACTTC
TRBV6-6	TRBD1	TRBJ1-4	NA	CASSYSTGGEKLFF	TGTGCCAGCAGTTACTCGACAGGGGGGGAGAAACTGTTTTTT
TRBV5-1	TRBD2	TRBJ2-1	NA	CASSLAGAGYNKQFF	TGCGCCAGCAGCTTGGCGGGAGCGGGGTACAATAAGCAGTTCTTC
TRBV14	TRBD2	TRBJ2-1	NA	CTSSAVAGWVNDEQFF	TGTACTAGCAGTGCCGTAGCGGGGTGGGTAAACGATGAGCAATTCTTC
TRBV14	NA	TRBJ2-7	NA	CATSSSGRKLYEQYF	TGTGCCACCAGCTCCTCGGGACGGAAACTATACGAGCAGTACTTC
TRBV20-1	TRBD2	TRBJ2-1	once	CSARGGSGSLNEQFF	TGCAGTGCTAGAGGGGGTAGCGGGAGCTTGAATGAGCAGTTCTTC
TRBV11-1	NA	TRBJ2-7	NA	CASRSKRSHEQYF	TGTGCCAGCAGGAGTAAGCGATCCCACGAGCAGTACTTC
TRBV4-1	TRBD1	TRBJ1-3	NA	CASSTTGGTGSTIYF	TGCGCCAGCAGTACTACAGGGGGTACTGGAAGCACCATATATTTT
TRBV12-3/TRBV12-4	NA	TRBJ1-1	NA	CASSPDSPQWMNTEAFF	TGTGCCAGCAGCCCTGACTCACCCCAGTGGATGAACACTGAAGCTTTCTTT
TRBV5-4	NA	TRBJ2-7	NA	CASSLFDGPSYERYF	TGTGCCAGCAGCTTGTTCGATGGCCCCTCCTACGAGCGGTACTTC
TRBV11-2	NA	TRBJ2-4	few	CASSLEDYKNIQYF	TGTGCCAGCAGCTTAGAGGACTACAAAAACATTCAGTACTTC
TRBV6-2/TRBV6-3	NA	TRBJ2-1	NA	CARSPDHYSNEQFF	TGTGCCAGAAGTCCTGACCACTACAGCAATGAGCAGTTCTTT
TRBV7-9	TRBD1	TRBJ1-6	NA	CASRFGTGDSLLHF	TGTGCCAGCAGATTCGGGACAGGGGATTCACTCCTCCACTTT
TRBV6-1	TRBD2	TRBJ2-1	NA	CTSSEEAGGYNDQLF	TGTACCAGCAGTGAAGAAGCGGGAGGATACAATGACCAGCTCTTC
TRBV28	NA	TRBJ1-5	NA	CASTRHVFNQPQHF	TGTGCCAGCACCCGTCATGTCTTCAATCAGCCCCAGCATTTT